A selection of T cell receptor beta chains follows, all from one sample in a study of chemoradiotherapy in HPV16-positive cancers. Clones were read by immunoSEQ multiplex PCR, and TCRdb kept only the in-frame ones, dropping some. The sample lists 14,000 or so clones, around 70% occurring once. The sample was gathered from a patient who underwent chemoradiotherapy. The receptors were sampled from a human donor with HPV-associated anogenital cancer. Both conserved end residues are part of each CDR3. The D gene is left open where the match is weak. The listing skips clone size in some rows; elsewhere it reads once, few, many or a size class.

DNA: TGTGCCTGGAGAGGACAGCTCAATGAAAAACTGTTTTTT; CDR3: CAWRGQLNEKLFF; J: TRBJ1-4; size: NA; D: NA; V: TRBV30
DNA: TGTGCCAGTAAGACAGGACCGATGAACACTGAAGCTTTCTTT; CDR3: CASKTGPMNTEAFF; J: TRBJ1-1; size: NA; D: NA; V: TRBV19
DNA: TGTGCCAGCCAGTATAGGGGGGGGCAAGAGACCCAGTACTTC; CDR3: CASQYRGGQETQYF; J: TRBJ2-5; size: NA; D: NA; V: TRBV5-4
DNA: TGTGCCAGCAGCTTGTTTATTACCGGGACAGGGACGACCTATAATTCACCCCTCCACTTT; CDR3: CASSLFITGTGTTYNSPLHF; J: TRBJ1-6; size: NA; D: TRBD1; V: TRBV5-8
DNA: TGTGCCAGCAGCTCCGGACTAGCGGGGGGAGGTGAGCAGTTCTTC; CDR3: CASSSGLAGGGEQFF; J: TRBJ2-1; size: NA; D: TRBD2; V: TRBV9
DNA: TGTGCCAGCAGTTACAGCTCCGGGATCCTACACTTC; CDR3: CASSYSSGILHF; J: TRBJ1-2; size: NA; D: NA; V: TRBV2
DNA: TGCAGCGTTAAGATGGCAGGGACCTACGAGCAGTACTTC; CDR3: CSVKMAGTYEQYF; J: TRBJ2-7; size: NA; D: NA; V: TRBV29-1
DNA: TGCGCCAGCAGTGAGTCCGTAGGATCCGGCGGCTACACCTTC; CDR3: CASSESVGSGGYTF; J: TRBJ1-2; size: NA; D: NA; V: TRBV10-2
DNA: TGTGCCAGCAGCCAGGGGTTACGCACAGATACGCAGTATTTT; CDR3: CASSQGLRTDTQYF; J: TRBJ2-3; size: NA; D: NA; V: TRBV4-2
DNA: TGCGCCAGCAGCTTGTGGGGGGGTTCAACAGATACGCAGTATTTT; CDR3: CASSLWGGSTDTQYF; J: TRBJ2-3; size: NA; D: TRBD2; V: TRBV5-1
DNA: TGTGCCATCAGTGAGTCTGGCGGGACAGGCAATCAGCCCCAGCATTTT; CDR3: CAISESGGTGNQPQHF; J: TRBJ1-5; size: NA; D: TRBD1; V: TRBV10-3
DNA: TGTGCCAGCAGAGAATATGGACGTGGCTACACCTTC; CDR3: CASREYGRGYTF; J: TRBJ1-2; size: NA; D: NA; V: TRBV2
DNA: TGTGCCAGCAGTGTCTTTCGGGGATGGGAGCAGTACTTC; CDR3: CASSVFRGWEQYF; J: TRBJ2-7; size: few; D: NA; V: TRBV2
DNA: TGTGCCAGCAGTGGAGGGGTGAGGGACACTGAAGCTTTCTTT; CDR3: CASSGGVRDTEAFF; J: TRBJ1-1; size: NA; D: NA; V: TRBV27
DNA: TGTGCCAGCAGACTGACAGACACGAACACCGGGGAGCTGTTTTTT; CDR3: CASRLTDTNTGELFF; J: TRBJ2-2; size: NA; D: NA; V: TRBV27
DNA: TGTGCCATCAGTTCCGGGCCCACTACCGGGGAGCTGTTTTTT; CDR3: CAISSGPTTGELFF; J: TRBJ2-2; size: NA; D: NA; V: TRBV10-3
DNA: TGCGCCAGCAGCCGAGACAGATCGAACACTGAAGCTTTCTTT; CDR3: CASSRDRSNTEAFF; J: TRBJ1-1; size: NA; D: NA; V: TRBV5-1
DNA: TGTGCCAGCAGCTTAGGCTACGGACAGGCAGACAATGAGCAGTTCTTC; CDR3: CASSLGYGQADNEQFF; J: TRBJ2-1; size: NA; D: TRBD1; V: TRBV11-2
DNA: TGTGCCAGCAGTGATGGGCAGGGGGCTGCTGGAAACACCATATATTTT; CDR3: CASSDGQGAAGNTIYF; J: TRBJ1-3; size: NA; D: TRBD1; V: TRBV2
DNA: TGTGCCTGGGACGAGGGCTACACCTTC; CDR3: CAWDEGYTF; J: TRBJ1-2; size: large; D: NA; V: TRBV30
DNA: TGCGCCAGCAGTCTAGAGGCGGGGAGGACTGAAGCTTTCTTT; CDR3: CASSLEAGRTEAFF; J: TRBJ1-1; size: NA; D: NA; V: TRBV4-3
DNA: TGCGCCAGCAGCCAAGCAGCAGGGGGAATCACTGAAGCTTTCTTT; CDR3: CASSQAAGGITEAFF; J: TRBJ1-1; size: NA; D: TRBD1; V: TRBV4-3
DNA: TGTGCCAGCAGTCACCTGCAAACTCCCTGGACAGGGGAAAAAGAGACCCAGTACTTC; CDR3: CASSHLQTPWTGEKETQYF; J: TRBJ2-5; size: NA; D: TRBD1; V: TRBV28
DNA: TGTGCCAGTAGTTGGTTTCGGGGCGATGAAGCTTTCTTT; CDR3: CASSWFRGDEAFF; J: TRBJ1-1; size: NA; D: NA; V: TRBV19
DNA: TGCAGTGCTAGCCCAGGGGATGAGCAGTTCTTC; CDR3: CSASPGDEQFF; J: TRBJ2-1; size: NA; D: NA; V: TRBV20-1
DNA: TGTGCCAGTAGTATTTCCATTAGCCCCACTCAGCCCCAGCATTTT; CDR3: CASSISISPTQPQHF; J: TRBJ1-5; size: few; D: NA; V: TRBV19
DNA: TGTGCCAGCAGTGCCCTTTTGAGCTCCTACAATGAGCAGTTCTTC; CDR3: CASSALLSSYNEQFF; J: TRBJ2-1; size: NA; D: NA; V: TRBV2
DNA: TGCGCCAGCAGCCAAGCATGGCTAGCGGGGGGGTGGGAGACCCAGTACTTC; CDR3: CASSQAWLAGGWETQYF; J: TRBJ2-5; size: medium-sized; D: TRBD2; V: TRBV4-1
DNA: TGTGCCAGTAGTGCGGGCCTTGGGGCCTACGAGCAGTACTTC; CDR3: CASSAGLGAYEQYF; J: TRBJ2-7; size: NA; D: NA; V: TRBV19
DNA: TGCGCCAGCTCCCCGGGACAGTACACAGATACGCAGTATTTT; CDR3: CASSPGQYTDTQYF; J: TRBJ2-3; size: NA; D: TRBD1; V: TRBV5-1
DNA: TGCGCCAGCAGCCGCACGCTAGGATCCTACGAGCAGTACTTC; CDR3: CASSRTLGSYEQYF; J: TRBJ2-7; size: few; D: NA; V: TRBV4-1
DNA: TGTGCCAGCAGCTTATTGGCCACGATTAGCCAGCCCCAGCATTTT; CDR3: CASSLLATISQPQHF; J: TRBJ1-5; size: NA; D: NA; V: TRBV13
DNA: TGTGCCAGCAGTTCACAGGGAAATAATGAAAAACTGTTTTTT; CDR3: CASSSQGNNEKLFF; J: TRBJ1-4; size: NA; D: NA; V: TRBV28
DNA: TGTGCCATCGGCGATACCTACGAGCAGTACTTC; CDR3: CAIGDTYEQYF; J: TRBJ2-7; size: few; D: NA; V: TRBV10-3
DNA: TGTGCCAGCAGCCACGAGAAGCCGGGATATAGCAATCAGCCCCAGCATTTT; CDR3: CASSHEKPGYSNQPQHF; J: TRBJ1-5; size: NA; D: NA; V: TRBV4-2
DNA: TGTGCCAGCAGTGTAAACACAAACAGGGGAACAGAAGCTTTCTTT; CDR3: CASSVNTNRGTEAFF; J: TRBJ1-1; size: NA; D: TRBD1; V: TRBV2
DNA: TGTGCCAGCAGTCCCCGGTTGATCGGGGATGAGCAGTTCTTC; CDR3: CASSPRLIGDEQFF; J: TRBJ2-1; size: NA; D: NA; V: TRBV6-5
DNA: TGTGCCATCAGTGAAAGGGACAGGGGTTCCGAGCAGTACTTC; CDR3: CAISERDRGSEQYF; J: TRBJ2-7; size: NA; D: TRBD1; V: TRBV10-3
DNA: TGTGCCGCCGGACAGGGGGCGCGATTCTTT; CDR3: CAAGQGARFF; J: TRBJ1-1; size: NA; D: TRBD1; V: TRBV30
DNA: TGTGCCAGCAGCTCAGGACACGGAGGGACCCAGTACTTC; CDR3: CASSSGHGGTQYF; J: TRBJ2-5; size: NA; D: NA; V: TRBV11-3
DNA: TGTGCCAGCAGCTCAGGTCGTTCTCGTCCGGACTTC; CDR3: CASSSGRSRPDF; J: TRBJ2-5; size: NA; D: NA; V: TRBV7-9
DNA: TGTGCCACCGAGAGGAGCGACAGCACAGATACGCAGTATTTT; CDR3: CATERSDSTDTQYF; J: TRBJ2-3; size: NA; D: NA; V: TRBV10-3
DNA: TGCGCCAGCAGCTACGGGACTAGATTAGATACGCAGTATTTT; CDR3: CASSYGTRLDTQYF; J: TRBJ2-3; size: NA; D: TRBD2; V: TRBV5-1
DNA: TGTGCCATCAACCGGGGGGGGTCTGGAAACACCATATATTTT; CDR3: CAINRGGSGNTIYF; J: TRBJ1-3; size: NA; D: NA; V: TRBV10-3
DNA: TGTGCCAGCAGCTTCGTCTCCGGGACAACTTACCAAGATCAGCCCCAGCATTTT; CDR3: CASSFVSGTTYQDQPQHF; J: TRBJ1-5; size: NA; D: NA; V: TRBV7-6
DNA: TGTGCCATCAGTGAGTCGGGACAGGGGTATTCACCCCTCCACTTT; CDR3: CAISESGQGYSPLHF; J: TRBJ1-6; size: NA; D: TRBD1; V: TRBV10-3